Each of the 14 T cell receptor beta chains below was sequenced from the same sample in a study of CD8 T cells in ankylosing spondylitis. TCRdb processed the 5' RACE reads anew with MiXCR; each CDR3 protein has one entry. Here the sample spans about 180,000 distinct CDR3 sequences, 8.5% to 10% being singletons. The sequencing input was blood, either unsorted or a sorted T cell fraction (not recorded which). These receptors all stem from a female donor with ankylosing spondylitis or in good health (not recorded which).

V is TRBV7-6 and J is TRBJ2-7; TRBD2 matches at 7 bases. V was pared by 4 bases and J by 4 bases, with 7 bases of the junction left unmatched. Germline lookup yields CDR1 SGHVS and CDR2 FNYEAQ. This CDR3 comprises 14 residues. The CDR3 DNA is TGTGCCAGCAGCTCAGGGAGGGCCCCATACGAGCAGTACTTC. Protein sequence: CASSSGRAPYEQYF. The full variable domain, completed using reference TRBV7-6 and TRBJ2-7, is GAGVSQSPRYKVTKRGQDVALRCDPISGHVSLYWYRQALGQGPEFLTYFNYEAQQDKSGLPNDRFSAERPEGSISTLTIQRTEQRDSAMYRCASSSGRAPYEQYFGPGTRLTVT.

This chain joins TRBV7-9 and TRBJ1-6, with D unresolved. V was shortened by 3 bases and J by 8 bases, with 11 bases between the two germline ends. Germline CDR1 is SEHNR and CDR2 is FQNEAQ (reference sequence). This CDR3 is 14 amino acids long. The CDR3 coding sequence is TGTGCCAGCAGCTTGGCAGTCGACGATTCACCCCTCCACTTT. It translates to CASSLAVDDSPLHF. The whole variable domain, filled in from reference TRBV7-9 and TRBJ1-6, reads DTGVSQNPRHKITKRGQNVTFRCDPISEHNRLYWYRQTLGQGPEFLTYFQNEAQLEKSRLLSDRFSAERPKGSFSTLEIQRTEQGDSAMYLCASSLAVDDSPLHFGNGTRLTVT.

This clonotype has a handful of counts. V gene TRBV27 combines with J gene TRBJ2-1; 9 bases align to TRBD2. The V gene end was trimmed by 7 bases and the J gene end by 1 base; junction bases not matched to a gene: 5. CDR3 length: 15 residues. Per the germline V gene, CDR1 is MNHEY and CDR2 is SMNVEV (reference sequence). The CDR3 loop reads CASKRTSVSYNEQFF. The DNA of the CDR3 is TGTGCCAGCAAGCGGACTAGCGTATCCTACAATGAGCAGTTCTTC.

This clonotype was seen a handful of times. The CDR3 region is CASSPWTGSGEQYF. In nucleotides, the CDR3 is TGCGCCAGCAGCCCTTGGACAGGATCGGGCGAGCAGTACTTC. This chain connects TRBV5-1 to TRBJ2-7; TRBD1 aligns across 7 bases. Germline lookup yields CDR1 SGHRS and CDR2 YFSETQ. J gave up 6 bases and V 4 bases, and 10 bases lay outside the gene matches. The CDR3 runs to 14 residues.

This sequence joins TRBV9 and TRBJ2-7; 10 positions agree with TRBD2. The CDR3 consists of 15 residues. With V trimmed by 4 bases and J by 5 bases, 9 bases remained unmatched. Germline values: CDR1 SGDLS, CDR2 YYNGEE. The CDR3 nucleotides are TGTGCCAGCAGCCCCCCTAGCGGGAGCCTCCACGAGCAGTACTTC. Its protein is CASSPPSGSLHEQYF.

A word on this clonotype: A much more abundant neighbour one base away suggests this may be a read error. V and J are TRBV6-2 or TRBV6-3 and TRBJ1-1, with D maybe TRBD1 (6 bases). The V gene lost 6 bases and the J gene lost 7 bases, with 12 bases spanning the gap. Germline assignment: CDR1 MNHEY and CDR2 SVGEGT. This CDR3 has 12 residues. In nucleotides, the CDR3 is TGTGCCAGCAGCCTAGGACAGTTTGAAGCTTTCTTT. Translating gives CASSLGQFEAFF.

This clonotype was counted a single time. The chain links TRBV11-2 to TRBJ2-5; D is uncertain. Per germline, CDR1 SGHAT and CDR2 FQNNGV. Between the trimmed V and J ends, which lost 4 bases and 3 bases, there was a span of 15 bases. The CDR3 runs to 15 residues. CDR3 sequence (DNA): TGTGCCAGCAGCTGGACCCCCTCGTTAGAAGAGACCCAGTACTTC. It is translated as CASSWTPSLEETQYF.

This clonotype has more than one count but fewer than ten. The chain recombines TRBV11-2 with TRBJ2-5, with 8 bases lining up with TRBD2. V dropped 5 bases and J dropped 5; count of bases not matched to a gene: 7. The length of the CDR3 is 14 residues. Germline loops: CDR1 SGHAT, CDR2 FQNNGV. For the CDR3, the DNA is TGTGCCAGCAGCGCGCCGCTAGCGGGTGAGACCCAGTACTTC. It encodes CASSAPLAGETQYF.

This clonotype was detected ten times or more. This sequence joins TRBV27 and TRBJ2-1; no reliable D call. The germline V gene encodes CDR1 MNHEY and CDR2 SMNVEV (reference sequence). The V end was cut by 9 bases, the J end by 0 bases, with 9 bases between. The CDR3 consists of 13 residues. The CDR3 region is CASSGLSYNEQFF. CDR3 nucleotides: TGTGCCAGTTCAGGCCTCTCCTACAATGAGCAGTTCTTC.

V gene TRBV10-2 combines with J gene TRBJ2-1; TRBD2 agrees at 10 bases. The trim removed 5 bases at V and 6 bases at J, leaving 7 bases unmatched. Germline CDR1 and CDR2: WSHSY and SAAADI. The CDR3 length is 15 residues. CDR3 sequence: CASSSSGRATNEQFF. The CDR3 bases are TGCGCCAGCAGTAGCAGCGGGAGGGCCACCAATGAGCAGTTCTTC.

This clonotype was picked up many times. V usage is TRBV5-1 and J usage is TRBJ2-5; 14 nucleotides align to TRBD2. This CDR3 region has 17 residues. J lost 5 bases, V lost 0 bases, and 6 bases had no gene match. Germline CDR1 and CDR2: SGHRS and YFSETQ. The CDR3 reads CASSLETGLAGVETQYF. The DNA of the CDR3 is TGCGCCAGCAGCTTGGAGACGGGACTAGCGGGAGTTGAGACCCAGTACTTC.

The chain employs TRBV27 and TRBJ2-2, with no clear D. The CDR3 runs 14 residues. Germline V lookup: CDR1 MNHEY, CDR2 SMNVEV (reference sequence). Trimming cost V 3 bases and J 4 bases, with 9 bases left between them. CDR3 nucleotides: TGTGCCAGCAGTTTTTCCACGGGCACCGGGGAGCTGTTTTTT. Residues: CASSFSTGTGELFF.

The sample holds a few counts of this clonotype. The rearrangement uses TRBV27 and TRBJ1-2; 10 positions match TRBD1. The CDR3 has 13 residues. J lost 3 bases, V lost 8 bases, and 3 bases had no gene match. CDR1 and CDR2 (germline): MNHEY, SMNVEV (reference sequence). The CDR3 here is CASAGQGDYGYTF. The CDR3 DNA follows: TGTGCCAGCGCCGGACAGGGGGACTATGGCTACACCTTC.

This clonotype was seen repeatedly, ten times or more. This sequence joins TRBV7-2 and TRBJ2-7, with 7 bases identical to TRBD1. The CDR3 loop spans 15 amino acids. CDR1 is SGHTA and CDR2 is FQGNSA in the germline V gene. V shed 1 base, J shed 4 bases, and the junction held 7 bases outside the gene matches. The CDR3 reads CASSLGGGGVYEQYF. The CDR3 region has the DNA TGTGCCAGCAGCTTAGGAGGGGGCGGAGTATACGAGCAGTACTTC.